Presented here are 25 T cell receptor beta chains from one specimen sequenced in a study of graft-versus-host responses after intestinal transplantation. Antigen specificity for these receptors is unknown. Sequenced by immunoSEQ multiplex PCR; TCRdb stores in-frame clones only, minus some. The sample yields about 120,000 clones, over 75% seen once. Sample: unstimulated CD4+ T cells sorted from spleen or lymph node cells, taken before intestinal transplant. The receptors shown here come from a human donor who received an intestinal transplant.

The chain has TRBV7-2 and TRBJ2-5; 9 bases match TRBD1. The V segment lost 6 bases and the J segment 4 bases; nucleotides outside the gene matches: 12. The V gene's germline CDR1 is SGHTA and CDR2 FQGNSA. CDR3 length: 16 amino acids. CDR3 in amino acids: CASRTHPYRGLETQYF. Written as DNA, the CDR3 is TGTGCCAGCAGAACCCACCCATACAGGGGGCTAGAGACCCAGTACTTC.

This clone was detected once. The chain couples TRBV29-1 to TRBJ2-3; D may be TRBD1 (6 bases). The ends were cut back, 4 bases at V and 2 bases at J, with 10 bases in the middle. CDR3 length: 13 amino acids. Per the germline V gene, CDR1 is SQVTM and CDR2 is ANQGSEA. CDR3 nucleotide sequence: TGCAGCGTTGGGGGACATAACACAGATACGCAGTATTTT. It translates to CSVGGHNTDTQYF.

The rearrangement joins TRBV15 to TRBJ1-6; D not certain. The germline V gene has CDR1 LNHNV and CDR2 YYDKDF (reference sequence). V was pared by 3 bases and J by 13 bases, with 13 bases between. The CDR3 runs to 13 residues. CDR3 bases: TGTGCCACCAGCAGGCTCCCCCGGGTCCCCCTCCACTTT. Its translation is CATSRLPRVPLHF.

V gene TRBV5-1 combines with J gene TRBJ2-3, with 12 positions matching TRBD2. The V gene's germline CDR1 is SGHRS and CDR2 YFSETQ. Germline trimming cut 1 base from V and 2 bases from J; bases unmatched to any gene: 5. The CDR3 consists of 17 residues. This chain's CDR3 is CASSLLLAGGFTDTQYF. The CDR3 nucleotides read TGCGCCAGCAGCTTGCTCCTAGCGGGAGGGTTCACAGATACGCAGTATTTT.

Here the CDR3 reads CASSLGQPRNTIYF. Written as DNA, the CDR3 is TGTGCCAGCAGCTTGGGACAGCCCCGAAACACCATATATTTT. The chain links TRBV5-6 to TRBJ1-3, with D perhaps TRBD1 (5 bases). The germline V gene encodes CDR1 SGHDT and CDR2 YYEEEE. The CDR3 has 14 residues. Trimming removed 0 bases at V and 5 bases at J, with 9 bases between. The full variable domain, its missing parts supplied by reference TRBV5-6 and TRBJ1-3, is DAGVTQSPTHLIKTRGQQVTLRCSPKSGHDTVSWYQQALGQGPQFIFQYYEEEERQRGNFPDRFSGHQFPNYSSELNVNALLLGDSALYLCASSLGQPRNTIYFGEGSWLTVV.

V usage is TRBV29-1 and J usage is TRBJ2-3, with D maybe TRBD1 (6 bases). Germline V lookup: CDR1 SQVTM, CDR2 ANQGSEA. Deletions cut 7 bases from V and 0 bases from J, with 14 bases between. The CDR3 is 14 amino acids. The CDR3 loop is CSARQVASTDTQYF. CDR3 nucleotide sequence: TGCAGCGCGCGACAGGTGGCTAGCACAGATACGCAGTATTTT.

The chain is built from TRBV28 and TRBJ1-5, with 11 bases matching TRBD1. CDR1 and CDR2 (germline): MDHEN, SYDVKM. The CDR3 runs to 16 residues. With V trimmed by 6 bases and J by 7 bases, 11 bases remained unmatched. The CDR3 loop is CASRDRTGGLGQPQHF. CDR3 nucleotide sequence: TGTGCCAGCAGGGATAGGACAGGGGGCTTAGGGCAGCCCCAGCATTTT. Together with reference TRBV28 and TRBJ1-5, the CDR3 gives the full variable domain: DVKVTQSSRYLVKRTGEKVFLECVQDMDHENMFWYRQDPGLGLRLIYFSYDVKMKEKGDIPEGYSVSREKKERFSLILESASTNQTSMYLCASRDRTGGLGQPQHFGDGTRLSIL.

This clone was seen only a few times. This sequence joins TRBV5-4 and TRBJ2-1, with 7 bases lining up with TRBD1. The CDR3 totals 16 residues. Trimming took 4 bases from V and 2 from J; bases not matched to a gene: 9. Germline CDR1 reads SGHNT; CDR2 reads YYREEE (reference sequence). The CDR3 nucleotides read TGTGCCAGCAGCCGACCCCGCGACAGGGCCTACAATGAGCAGTTCTTC. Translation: CASSRPRDRAYNEQFF.

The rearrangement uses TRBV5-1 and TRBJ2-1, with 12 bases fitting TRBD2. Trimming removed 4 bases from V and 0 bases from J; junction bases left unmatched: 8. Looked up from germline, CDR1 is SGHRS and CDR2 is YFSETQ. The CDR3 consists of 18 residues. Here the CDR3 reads CASSTTSGSLSSYNEQFF. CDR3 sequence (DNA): TGCGCCAGCAGCACGACTAGCGGGAGCCTAAGCTCCTACAATGAGCAGTTCTTC.

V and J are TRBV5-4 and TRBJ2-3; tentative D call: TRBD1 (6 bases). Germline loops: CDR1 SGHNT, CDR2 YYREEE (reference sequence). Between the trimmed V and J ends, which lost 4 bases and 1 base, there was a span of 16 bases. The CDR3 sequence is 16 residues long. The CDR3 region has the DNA TGTGCCAGCAGCCACAGACAGGACTTGGGCACAGATACGCAGTATTTT. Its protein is CASSHRQDLGTDTQYF.

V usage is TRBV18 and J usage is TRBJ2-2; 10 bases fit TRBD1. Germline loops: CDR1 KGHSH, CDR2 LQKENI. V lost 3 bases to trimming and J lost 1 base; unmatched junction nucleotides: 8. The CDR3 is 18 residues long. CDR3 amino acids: CASSPATGGRGNTGELFF. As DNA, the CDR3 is TGTGCCAGCTCACCGGCGACAGGGGGCCGGGGGAACACCGGGGAGCTGTTTTTT. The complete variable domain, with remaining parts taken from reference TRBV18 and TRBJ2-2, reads NAGVMQNPRHLVRRRGQEARLRCSPMKGHSHVYWYRQLPEEGLKFMVYLQKENIIDESGMPKERFSAEFPKEGPSILRIQQVVRGDSAAYFCASSPATGGRGNTGELFFGEGSRLTVL.

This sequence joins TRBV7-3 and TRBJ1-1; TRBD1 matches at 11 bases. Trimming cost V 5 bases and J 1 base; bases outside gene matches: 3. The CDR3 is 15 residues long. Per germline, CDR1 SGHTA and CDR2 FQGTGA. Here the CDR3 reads CASSPGTGGNTEAFF. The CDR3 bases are TGTGCCAGCAGCCCAGGGACAGGGGGGAACACTGAAGCTTTCTTT.

CDR3 bases: TGTGCCAGCAGACTTACAGGGGTCGGCTACACCTTC. Amino acid sequence: CASRLTGVGYTF. The chain combines TRBV2 with TRBJ1-2; 7 positions agree with TRBD1. Germline-derived CDR1 and CDR2 are SNHLY and FYNNEI. CDR3 length: 12 amino acids. V shed 6 bases, J shed 8 bases, and the junction held 6 bases outside the gene matches. Variable domain in full (rest from reference TRBV2 and TRBJ1-2): EPEVTQTPSHQVTQMGQEVILRCVPISNHLYFYWYRQILGQKVEFLVSFYNNEISEKSEIFDDQFSVERPDGSNFTLKIRSTKLEDSAMYFCASRLTGVGYTFGSGTRLTVV.

CDR3 coding DNA: TGTGCCAGCAGCTTGCGGGGGGCAGAGACCCAGTACTTC. Its translation: CASSLRGAETQYF. V gene TRBV5-4 combines with J gene TRBJ2-5; maybe TRBD2 (7 bases). CDR1 and CDR2 from the germline V gene are SGHNT and YYREEE (reference sequence). Trimming removed 1 base at V and 4 bases at J, with 8 bases between. The CDR3 length is 13 residues. Based on the CDR3 plus reference TRBV5-4 and TRBJ2-5, the full variable domain is ETGVTQSPTHLIKTRGQQVTLRCSSQSGHNTVSWYQQALGQGPQFIFQYYREEENGRGNFPPRFSGLQFPNYSSELNVNALELDDSALYLCASSLRGAETQYFGPGTRLLVL.

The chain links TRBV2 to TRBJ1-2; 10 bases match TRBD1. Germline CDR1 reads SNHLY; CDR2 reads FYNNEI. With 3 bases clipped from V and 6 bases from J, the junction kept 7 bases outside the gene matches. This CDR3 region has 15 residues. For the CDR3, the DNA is TGTGCCAGCAGTGATGGGGACAGGGGATTCGATGGCTACACCTTC. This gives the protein CASSDGDRGFDGYTF.

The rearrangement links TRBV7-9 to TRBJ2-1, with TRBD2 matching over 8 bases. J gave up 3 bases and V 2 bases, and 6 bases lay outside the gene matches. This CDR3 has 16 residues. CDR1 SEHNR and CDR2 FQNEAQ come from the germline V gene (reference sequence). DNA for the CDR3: TGTGCCAGCAGCTTATCCCGGGGGGGCTTCTACAATGAGCAGTTCTTC. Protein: CASSLSRGGFYNEQFF.

CDR3 sequence: CASSVDNNYGYTF. The CDR3 bases are TGTGCCAGCAGCGTAGACAATAACTATGGCTACACCTTC. J is TRBJ1-2 and V is TRBV9; unclear D gene. V was pared by 0 bases and J by 1 base, with 4 bases between. The germline V gene has CDR1 SGDLS and CDR2 YYNGEE. The length of the CDR3 is 13 residues.

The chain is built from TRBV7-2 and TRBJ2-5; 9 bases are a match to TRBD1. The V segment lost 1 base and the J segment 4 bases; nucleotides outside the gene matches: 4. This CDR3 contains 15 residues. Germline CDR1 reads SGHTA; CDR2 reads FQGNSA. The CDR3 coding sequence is TGTGCCAGCAGCTTAGGACAGGGGGTAGGAGAGACCCAGTACTTC. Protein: CASSLGQGVGETQYF.

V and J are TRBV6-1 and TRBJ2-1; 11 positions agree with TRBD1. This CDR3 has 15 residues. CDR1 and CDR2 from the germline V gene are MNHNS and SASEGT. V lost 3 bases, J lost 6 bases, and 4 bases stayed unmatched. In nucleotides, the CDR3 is TGTGCCAGCAGTGACCGGGACAGGGGGTTCAATGAGCAGTTCTTC. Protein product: CASSDRDRGFNEQFF.

CDR3 coding DNA: TGTGCCAGCAGTGGGCGACGGGAGAACACCGGGGAGCTGTTTTTT. Amino acid sequence: CASSGRRENTGELFF. The chain couples TRBV6-1 to TRBJ2-2, with D perhaps TRBD2 (5 bases). The length of the CDR3 is 15 residues. The V end was cut by 4 bases, the J end by 1 base, with 10 bases between. Germline V gives CDR1 MNHNS, CDR2 SASEGT.

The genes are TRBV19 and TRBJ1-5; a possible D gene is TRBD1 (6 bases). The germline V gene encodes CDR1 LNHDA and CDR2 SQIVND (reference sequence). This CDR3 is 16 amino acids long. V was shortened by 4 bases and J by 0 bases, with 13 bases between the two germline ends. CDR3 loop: CASSTTGRGSNQPQHF. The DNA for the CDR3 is TGTGCCAGTAGTACAACAGGGAGGGGTAGCAATCAGCCCCAGCATTTT.

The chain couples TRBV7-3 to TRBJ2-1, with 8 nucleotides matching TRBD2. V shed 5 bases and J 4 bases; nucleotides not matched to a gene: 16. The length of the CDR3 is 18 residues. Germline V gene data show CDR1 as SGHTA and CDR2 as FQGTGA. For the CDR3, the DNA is TGTGCCAGCAGCCCTCGGGGCGGAGCGGGAGTGGGATACAATGAGCAGTTCTTC. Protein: CASSPRGGAGVGYNEQFF.

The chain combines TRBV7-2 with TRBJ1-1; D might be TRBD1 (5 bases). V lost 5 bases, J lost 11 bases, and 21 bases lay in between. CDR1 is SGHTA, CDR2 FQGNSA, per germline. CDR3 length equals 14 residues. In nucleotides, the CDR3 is TGTGCCAGCAGCGATCAAGGGTTGGGGTCAGGGGCTTTCTTT. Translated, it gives CASSDQGLGSGAFF.

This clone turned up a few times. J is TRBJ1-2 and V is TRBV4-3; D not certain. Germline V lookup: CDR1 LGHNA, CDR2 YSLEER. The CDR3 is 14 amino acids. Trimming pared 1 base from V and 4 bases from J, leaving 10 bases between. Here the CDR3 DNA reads TGCGCCAGCAGCCAAGGCCCGGGATCCTATGGCTACACCTTC. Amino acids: CASSQGPGSYGYTF.

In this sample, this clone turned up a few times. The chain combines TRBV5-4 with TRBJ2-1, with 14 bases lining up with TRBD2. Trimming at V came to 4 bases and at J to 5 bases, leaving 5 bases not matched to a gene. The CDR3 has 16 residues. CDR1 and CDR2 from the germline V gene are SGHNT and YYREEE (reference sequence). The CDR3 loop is CASSTPGLAGDNEQFF. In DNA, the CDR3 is TGTGCCAGCAGCACCCCGGGACTAGCGGGGGACAATGAGCAGTTCTTC.